This TCR beta chain was recovered during a study of T cell responses to AZD1222 COVID-19 vaccine. Assay used: immunoSEQ multiplex PCR; TCRdb lists only in-frame clones, some missing. Among 150,000 to 200,000 clones listed, 80% to 95% were seen once. Trimming pared 5 bases from V and 14 bases from J, leaving 21 bases between. This CDR3 comprises 13 residues. Per germline, CDR1 LNHDA and CDR2 SQIVND (reference sequence). This specimen consisted of peripheral blood, obtained 28 days after the second AZD1222 dose. This receptor was identified in an adult who received the AZD1222 COVID-19 vaccine. V usage is TRBV19 and J usage is TRBJ1-2, with D possibly TRBD1 on 6 matching bases. The DNA of the CDR3 is TGTGCCAGTAGTCCCCAGGACGGAAGGGGGATGACCTTC. Translated: CASSPQDGRGMTF.